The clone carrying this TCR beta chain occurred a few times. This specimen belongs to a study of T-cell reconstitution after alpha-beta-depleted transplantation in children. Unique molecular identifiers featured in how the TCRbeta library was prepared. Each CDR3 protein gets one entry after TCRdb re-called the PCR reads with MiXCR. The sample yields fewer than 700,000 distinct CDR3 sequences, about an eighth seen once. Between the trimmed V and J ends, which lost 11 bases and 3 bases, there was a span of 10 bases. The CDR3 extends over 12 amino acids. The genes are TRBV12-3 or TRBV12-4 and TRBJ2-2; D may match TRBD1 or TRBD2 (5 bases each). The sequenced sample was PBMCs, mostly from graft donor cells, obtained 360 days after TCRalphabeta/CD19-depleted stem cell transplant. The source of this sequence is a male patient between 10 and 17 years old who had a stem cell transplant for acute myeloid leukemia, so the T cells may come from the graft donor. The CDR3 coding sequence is TGTGCCGGGACCCTCTACACCGGGGAGCTGTTTTTT. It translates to CAGTLYTGELFF.